This T cell receptor beta chain was found in a study of control samples from healthy donors and cancer patients. The CDR3 sequence is 14 residues long. CDR1 and CDR2 from the germline V gene are LNHDA and SQIVND (reference sequence). Trimming took 6 bases from V and 1 from J, leaving 12 bases between them. Method: immunoSEQ multiplex PCR; TCRdb's copy keeps in-frame clones and lacks some. Of about 110,000 clones listed, around nine tenths are singletons. Sequenced: PBMCs. The sequence was obtained from an older woman with lung cancer. The chain employs TRBV19 and TRBJ1-2; D may be TRBD1 (5 bases). The CDR3 nucleotides are TGTGCCAGTAGCTTAGACAGTTATAACTATGGCTACACCTTC. Translating it yields CASSLDSYNYGYTF.